This TCR beta chain was retrieved from a study of early T cells in non-severe SARS-CoV-2 infection. The study's findings and limits: Database matching using VDJdb favored anti-spike CD8 responses, with private and CD4 specificities left missing.

MiXCR, run by TCRdb on the 5' RACE reads, gives a single entry per CDR3 protein. The sample includes approximately 45,000 distinct CDR3 sequences, about 11% seen only once; the top ten take 8% to 10%. Only a few counts were recorded for this clonotype. Its specificity is not known. The germline V and J ends were trimmed by 1 base and 1 base, with 7 bases remaining between them. Germline assignment: CDR1 SQVTM and CDR2 ANQGSEA. CDR3 length equals 13 residues. Sequenced: whole blood. This chain links TRBV29-1 with TRBJ1-1; D call uncertain. The clonotype was recovered from an adult who was a healthcare worker with PCR-confirmed SARS-CoV-2 infection or an uninfected control (not recorded which). The CDR3 loop is CSVEGVRNTEAFF. Written as DNA, the CDR3 is TGCAGCGTTGAAGGGGTCAGGAACACTGAAGCTTTCTTT.